This T cell receptor (beta chain) was recorded in a study of a mutant IDH1 vaccine in newly diagnosed glioma. Study results and limitations: Top peripheral T cell clonotype shifts appeared unrelated to pseudoprogression.

Germline V gene lookup returns CDR1 SGHAT and CDR2 FQNNGV. The CDR3 totals 13 residues. Trimming stripped 5 bases from V and 1 base from J, with 8 bases between. The time point here: baseline, week 1 (first vaccination visit). Treatment described: pre-vaccination baseline after standard-of-care therapy. About this clone: Antigen unknown.

Some clones are missing from TCRdb's copy, which holds only in-frame ones; the method was immunoSEQ multiplex PCR. The table has roughly 68,000 clones, 70% to 80% seen once. Source: PBMCs, taken from a glioma patient treated with radiotherapy, temozolomide or both. The chain joins TRBV11-2 to TRBJ2-5; the D gene is possibly TRBD1 (5 bases). This clonotype was obtained from a man aged 45 to 65 with glioma. The CDR3 bases are TGTGCCAGCAGCCGACAGATCCAAGAGACCCAGTACTTC. Its translation is CASSRQIQETQYF.